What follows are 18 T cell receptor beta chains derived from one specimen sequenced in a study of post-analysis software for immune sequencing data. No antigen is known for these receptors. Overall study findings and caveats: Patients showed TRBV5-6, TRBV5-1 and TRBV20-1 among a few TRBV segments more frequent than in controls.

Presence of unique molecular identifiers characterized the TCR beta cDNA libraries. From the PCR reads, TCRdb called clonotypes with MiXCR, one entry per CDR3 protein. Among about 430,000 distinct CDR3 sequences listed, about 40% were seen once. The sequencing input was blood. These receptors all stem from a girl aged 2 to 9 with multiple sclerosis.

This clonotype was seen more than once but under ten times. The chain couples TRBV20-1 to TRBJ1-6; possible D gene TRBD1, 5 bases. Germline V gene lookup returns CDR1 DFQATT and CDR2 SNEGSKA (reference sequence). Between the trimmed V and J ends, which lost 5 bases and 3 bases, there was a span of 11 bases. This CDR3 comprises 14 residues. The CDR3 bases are TGCAGTGCTCATGAGACAGTCTATAATTCACCCCTCCACTTT. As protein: CSAHETVYNSPLHF.

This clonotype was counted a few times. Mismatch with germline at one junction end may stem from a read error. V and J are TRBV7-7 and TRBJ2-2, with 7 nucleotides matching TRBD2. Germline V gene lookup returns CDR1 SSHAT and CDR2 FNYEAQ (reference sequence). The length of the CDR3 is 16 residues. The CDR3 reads CASSLTAGANTGELFF. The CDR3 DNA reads TGTGCTAGCAGCTTAACGGCGGGAGCAAACACCGGGGAGCTGTTTTTT.

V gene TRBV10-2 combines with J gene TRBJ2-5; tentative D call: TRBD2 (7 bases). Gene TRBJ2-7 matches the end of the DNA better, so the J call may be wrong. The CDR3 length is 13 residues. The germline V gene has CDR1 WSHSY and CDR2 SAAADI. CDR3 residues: CASRAGASREQYF. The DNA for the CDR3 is TGCGCCAGCAGGGCGGGGGCTTCCCGCGAGCAGTACTTC.

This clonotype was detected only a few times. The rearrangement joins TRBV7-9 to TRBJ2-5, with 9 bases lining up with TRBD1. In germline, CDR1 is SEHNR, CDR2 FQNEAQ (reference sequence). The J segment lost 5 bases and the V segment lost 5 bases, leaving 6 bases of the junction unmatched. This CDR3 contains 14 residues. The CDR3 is CASSRTDRGETQYF. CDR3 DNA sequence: TGTGCCAGCAGCCGGACTGACAGGGGGGAGACCCAGTACTTC.

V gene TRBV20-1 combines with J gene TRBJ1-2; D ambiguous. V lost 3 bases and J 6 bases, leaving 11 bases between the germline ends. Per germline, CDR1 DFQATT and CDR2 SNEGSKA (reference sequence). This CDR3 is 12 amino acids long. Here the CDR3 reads CSASSGKDGYTF. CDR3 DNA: TGCAGTGCTAGTTCTGGGAAAGATGGCTACACCTTC.

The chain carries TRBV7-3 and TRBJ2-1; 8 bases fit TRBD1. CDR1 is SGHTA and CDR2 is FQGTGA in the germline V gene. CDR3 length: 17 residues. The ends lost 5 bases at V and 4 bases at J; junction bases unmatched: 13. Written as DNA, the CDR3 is TGTGCCAGCAGCCGCCTCGGGGGACAGGCGGCATACAATGAGCAGTTCTTC. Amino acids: CASSRLGGQAAYNEQFF.

CDR3 loop: CASSLEPGGELGHYGYTF. The CDR3, as DNA: TGCGCCAGCAGCTTGGAACCAGGGGGCGAATTAGGGCACTATGGCTACACCTTC. The chain carries TRBV5-1 and TRBJ1-2, with 8 positions matching TRBD1. V trimming: 0 bases; J trimming: 3 bases; junction bases outside the gene matches: 13. Germline V gene lookup returns CDR1 SGHRS and CDR2 YFSETQ. The CDR3 has 18 amino acids.

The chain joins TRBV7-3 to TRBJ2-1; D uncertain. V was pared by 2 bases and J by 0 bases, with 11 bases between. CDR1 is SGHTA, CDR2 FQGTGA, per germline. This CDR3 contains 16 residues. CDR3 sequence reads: CASSLLPLSSYNEQFF. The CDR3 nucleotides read TGTGCCAGCAGCTTACTTCCCCTCAGCTCCTACAATGAGCAGTTCTTC.

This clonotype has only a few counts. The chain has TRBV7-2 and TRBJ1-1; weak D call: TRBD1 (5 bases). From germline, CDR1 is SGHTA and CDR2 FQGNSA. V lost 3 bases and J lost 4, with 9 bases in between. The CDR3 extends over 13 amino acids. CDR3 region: CASSFGGGTEAFF. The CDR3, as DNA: TGTGCCAGCAGCTTCGGGGGGGGCACTGAAGCTTTCTTT.

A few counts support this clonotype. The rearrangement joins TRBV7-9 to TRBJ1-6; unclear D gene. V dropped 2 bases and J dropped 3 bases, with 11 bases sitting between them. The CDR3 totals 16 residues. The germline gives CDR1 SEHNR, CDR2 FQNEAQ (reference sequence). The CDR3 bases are TGTGCCAGCAGCTTAAGGAGGACGGACTATAATTCACCCCTCCACTTT. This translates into CASSLRRTDYNSPLHF.

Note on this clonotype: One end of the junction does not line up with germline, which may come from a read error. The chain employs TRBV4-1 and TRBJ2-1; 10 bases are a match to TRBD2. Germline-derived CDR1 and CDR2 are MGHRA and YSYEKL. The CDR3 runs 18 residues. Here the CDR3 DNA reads TGCGCCAGCAGAAATAGCGGGGGGTACCTCAGCTCCTACAATGGGCAGTTCTTC. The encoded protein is CASRNSGGYLSSYNGQFF.

The CDR3 is CSVELRGPRRSTDTQYF. The DNA of the CDR3 is TGCAGCGTTGAGTTGCGGGGGCCCAGAAGAAGCACAGATACGCAGTATTTT. The rearrangement links TRBV29-1 to TRBJ2-3; tentatively, D is TRBD2 (7 bases). This CDR3 comprises 17 residues. The germline V gene has CDR1 SQVTM and CDR2 ANQGSEA. Deletions cut 3 bases from V and 0 bases from J, with 19 bases between.

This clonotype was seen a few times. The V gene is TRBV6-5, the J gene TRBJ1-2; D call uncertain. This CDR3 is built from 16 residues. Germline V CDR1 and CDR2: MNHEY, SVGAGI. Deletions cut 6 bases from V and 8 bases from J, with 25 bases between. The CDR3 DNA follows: TGTGCCAGCAGCCCCACCCGGGGTAATGGCAAGTTCGGCTACACCTTC. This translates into CASSPTRGNGKFGYTF.

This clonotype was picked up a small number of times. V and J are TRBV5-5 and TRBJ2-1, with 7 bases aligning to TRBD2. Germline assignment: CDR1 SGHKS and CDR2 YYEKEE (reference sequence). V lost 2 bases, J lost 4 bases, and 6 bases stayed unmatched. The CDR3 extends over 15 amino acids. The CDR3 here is CASSFRGDPYNEQFF. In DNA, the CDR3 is TGTGCCAGCAGCTTTCGGGGGGACCCTTACAATGAGCAGTTCTTC.

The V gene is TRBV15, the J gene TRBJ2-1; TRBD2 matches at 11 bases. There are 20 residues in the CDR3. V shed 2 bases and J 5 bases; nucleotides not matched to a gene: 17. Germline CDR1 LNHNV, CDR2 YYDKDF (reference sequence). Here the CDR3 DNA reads TGTGCCACCAGCAGATCGACGACTAGCGGGGCCCTTTTTTCCAACAATGAGCAGTTCTTC. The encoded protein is CATSRSTTSGALFSNNEQFF.

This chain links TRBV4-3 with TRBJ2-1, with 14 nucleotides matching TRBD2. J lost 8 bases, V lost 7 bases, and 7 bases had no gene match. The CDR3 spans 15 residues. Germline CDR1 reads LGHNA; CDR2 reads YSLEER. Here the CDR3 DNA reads TGCGCCAGCATCGCAGGACTAGCGGGAGGACATGAGCAGTTCTTC. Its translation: CASIAGLAGGHEQFF.

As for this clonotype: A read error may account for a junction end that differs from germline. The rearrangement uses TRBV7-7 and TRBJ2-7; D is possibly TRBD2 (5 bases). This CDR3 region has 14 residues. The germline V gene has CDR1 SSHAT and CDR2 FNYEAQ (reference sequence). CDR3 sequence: CASIWRVLSYEQYF. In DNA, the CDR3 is TGTGCTAGCATCTGGCGGGTTCTCTCCTACGAGCAGTACTTC.

The CDR3 DNA sequence: TGCAGTGCGCCTACAGGGGGCGGACAGCCCCAGCATTTT. This codes for CSAPTGGGQPQHF. This chain uses TRBV20-1 with TRBJ1-5; 9 bases are a match to TRBD1. The length of the CDR3 is 13 residues. The germline V gene has CDR1 DFQATT and CDR2 SNEGSKA (reference sequence). V shed 6 bases, J shed 7 bases, and the junction held 7 bases outside the gene matches.